The present T cell receptor (beta chain) was sequenced within a study of blood T cell repertoires in COVID-19. On the study more broadly: Spain, Italy and the United States supplied samples that represented acute and convalescent COVID-19. PBMCs, B-cell-depleted T cells, or T cells were the source of the cDNA or gDNA that made up the material.

In the original analysis: Estimation of nucleated cell counts was performed using reference gene primer amplification. Sequencing was performed with immunoSEQ multiplex PCR; in TCRdb, only in-frame clones are kept and a portion is missing. That table is the source of V, J and clone size, and D and trimming were worked out from the DNA. The sample records 52,000 or so clones, 75% to 90% being singletons. Sequenced sample: peripheral blood. This TCR was recovered from a woman in her seventies with active COVID-19.

The CDR3 sequence: CASSKSGAGGLTSTDTQYF. In DNA form, the CDR3 reads TGTGCCAGCAGCAAATCGGGGGCGGGAGGACTAACTAGCACAGATACGCAGTATTTT. The chain recombines TRBV5-5 with TRBJ2-3; 8 nucleotides align to TRBD2. J lost 0 bases, V lost 4 bases, and 16 bases had no gene match. The CDR3 contains 19 residues. Germline CDR1 and CDR2: SGHKS and YYEKEE (reference sequence). Full variable domain (outside the CDR3, taken from reference TRBV5-5 and TRBJ2-3): DAGVTQSPTHLIKTRGQQVTLRCSPISGHKSVSWYQQVLGQGPQFIFQYYEKEERGRGNFPDRFSARQFPNYSSELNVNALLLGDSALYLCASSKSGAGGLTSTDTQYFGPGTRLTVL.